This T cell receptor (beta chain) was profiled in a study of spatial heterogeneity in lung cancer. V lost 10 bases and J lost 13, with 16 bases in between. The CDR3 contains 10 residues. Germline CDR1 is MNHEY and CDR2 is SMNVEV (reference sequence). The table lists this clonotype with many counts. TCRdb independently ran MiXCR on the 5' RACE reads; one entry per CDR3 protein. This sample has tens of thousands of distinct CDR3 sequences, with approximately 12% found just once. Time point meaning: sample taken at primary tumor resection. Samples came from around 70 TRACERx patients with untreated early-stage lung cancer. Sequencing covered unsorted whole RNA taken from tumor, nontumor lung or frozen PBMC.

The chain is built from TRBV27 and TRBJ2-5; D may be TRBD2 (5 bases). This TCR was recovered from a male donor with early-stage non-small cell lung cancer. Material: PBMCs, obtained at surgery. The CDR3 loop is CATRNGEWYF. In DNA, the CDR3 is TGTGCCACCCGAAACGGGGAGTGGTACTTC.